The 18 T cell receptor beta chains reported below all come from one sample, sequenced in a study of early T cells in non-severe SARS-CoV-2 infection. TCRdb analysed the 5' RACE reads with MiXCR anew, one entry per CDR3 protein. The sample records approximately 100,000 distinct CDR3 sequences, around 17% being singletons. The sequenced material came from whole blood. The receptors derive from an adult who was a healthcare worker with PCR-confirmed SARS-CoV-2 infection or an uninfected control (not recorded which).

This clonotype appeared many times. This rearrangement joins TRBV4-3 to TRBJ2-1; D is possibly TRBD2 (6 bases). This CDR3 spans 16 amino acids. Per the germline V gene, CDR1 is LGHNA and CDR2 is YSLEER. The V and J ends lost 3 bases and 9 bases respectively, with 21 bases between them. CDR3 amino acids: CASSQDPTRAAAEQFF. CDR3 DNA sequence: TGCGCCAGCAGCCAGGACCCGACTAGGGCCGCTGCTGAGCAGTTCTTC.

The table lists this clonotype with a few counts. The rearrangement uses TRBV10-3 and TRBJ2-3; D gene ambiguous. V lost 10 bases, J lost 2 bases, and 10 bases lay in between. From germline, CDR1 is ENHRY and CDR2 SYGVKD. The CDR3 extends over 12 amino acids. The CDR3 spells CATREDTDTQYF. The CDR3 DNA reads as TGTGCCACCCGAGAAGACACAGATACGCAGTATTTT.

This clonotype was seen more than once but under ten times. The chain carries TRBV6-1 and TRBJ2-2; D is perhaps TRBD1 (5 bases). V was shortened by 10 bases and J by 5 bases, with 11 bases between the two germline ends. Germline V CDR1 and CDR2: MNHNS, SASEGT. The CDR3 contains 12 residues. The CDR3 coding sequence is TGTGCCATAGGGGTGCTGACCGGGGAGCTGTTTTTT. Residues: CAIGVLTGELFF.

This chain joins TRBV7-9 and TRBJ2-2; maybe TRBD1 (6 bases). The CDR3 totals 17 residues. CDR1 SEHNR and CDR2 FQNEAQ come from the germline V gene (reference sequence). V lost 3 bases to trimming and J lost 0 bases, with 14 bases between them. The chain's CDR3 is CASSFNLRGPNTGELFF. In nucleotides, the CDR3 is TGTGCCAGCAGCTTTAACCTCAGGGGCCCGAACACCGGGGAGCTGTTTTTT.

This clonotype showed up just a few times. The chain has TRBV11-2 and TRBJ1-1; D remains unclear. This CDR3 comprises 12 residues. Germline V gene lookup returns CDR1 SGHAT and CDR2 FQNNGV. Trimming took off 4 bases at V and 4 bases at J, with 7 bases between the two ends. The CDR3 spells CASSSIGTEAFF. Here the CDR3 DNA reads TGTGCCAGCAGCTCCATAGGCACTGAAGCTTTCTTT.

This clonotype was seen more than once but under ten times. The rearrangement joins TRBV20-1 to TRBJ2-1; 8 bases map to TRBD1. This CDR3 spans 12 amino acids. Trimming cost V 5 bases and J 7 bases; bases outside gene matches: 4. Germline V gives CDR1 DFQATT, CDR2 SNEGSKA (reference sequence). The CDR3 nucleotides are TGCAGTGCTCCTCGACAGGGGAATGAGCAGTTCTTC. It encodes CSAPRQGNEQFF.

The rearrangement joins TRBV29-1 to TRBJ2-1, with 9 nucleotides matching TRBD1. This CDR3 has 12 amino acids. Trimming at V came to 7 bases and at J to 6 bases, leaving 4 bases not matched to a gene. Germline CDR1 reads SQVTM; CDR2 reads ANQGSEA. CDR3 amino acids: CSADRGSNEQFF. The CDR3 bases are TGCAGCGCGGACAGGGGATCCAATGAGCAGTTCTTC.

Concerning this clonotype itself: A read error may explain this, as a much larger clone is one base away. The chain has TRBV6-6 and TRBJ1-3, with D unclear. This CDR3 has 14 residues. Germline V gene sequence: CDR1 MNHNY, CDR2 SVGAGI (reference sequence). The CDR3 DNA is TGTGCCAGCAGTTACGCAGACGTGGGGAACACCTTATATTTT. Its translation is CASSYADVGNTLYF.

This clonotype was recorded only once. The junction departs from the called germline gene at one end, perhaps through a read error. The rearrangement uses TRBV20-1 and TRBJ2-1; TRBD1 matches at 9 bases. This CDR3 is built from 13 residues. CDR1 is DFQATT, CDR2 SNEGSKA, per germline (reference sequence). The CDR3 is CSAPGTGRNEQIF. CDR3 nucleotides: TGCAGTGCTCCCGGGACAGGGAGAAATGAGCAGATCTTC.

This clonotype was seen a few times. V gene TRBV4-2 combines with J gene TRBJ1-6, with D uncertain. V lost 0 bases to trimming and J lost 3 bases, with 12 bases between them. CDR3 length: 17 residues. The germline gives CDR1 LGHNA, CDR2 YNFKEQ. CDR3 coding DNA: TGTGCCAGCAGCCAAGATAGGAACGGAATCTATAATTCACCCCTCCACTTT. It codes for CASSQDRNGIYNSPLHF.

This clonotype was seen repeatedly, ten times or more. The chain carries TRBV28 and TRBJ1-6; possibly TRBD1 for D (5 bases). V gave up 3 bases and J gave up 4 bases, with 10 bases separating them. The germline gives CDR1 MDHEN, CDR2 SYDVKM. The CDR3 contains 15 residues. As DNA, the CDR3 is TGTGCCAGCAGTTTCAGTGGGGGGTATAATTCACCCCTCCACTTT. Protein: CASSFSGGYNSPLHF.

This clonotype has a count of ten or more. The genes are TRBV11-2 and TRBJ2-1; TRBD2 agrees at 13 bases. This CDR3 has 18 residues. The V and J ends lost 4 bases and 3 bases, in that order; junction bases with no gene match: 9. The germline gives CDR1 SGHAT, CDR2 FQNNGV. CDR3 protein: CASSSGTSGNPLYNEQFF. CDR3 coding DNA: TGTGCCAGCAGCTCCGGGACTAGCGGGAACCCCCTCTACAATGAGCAGTTCTTC. Full variable domain (missing parts from reference TRBV11-2 and TRBJ2-1): EAGVAQSPRYKIIEKRQSVAFWCNPISGHATLYWYQQILGQGPKLLIQFQNNGVVDDSQLPKDRFSAERLKGVDSTLKIQPAKLEDSAVYLCASSSGTSGNPLYNEQFFGPGTRLTVL.

This clonotype was detected a few times. The V call is TRBV27, the J call TRBJ2-7; D is possibly TRBD1 (5 bases). Trimming stripped 5 bases from V and 1 base from J, with 12 bases between. CDR3 length: 14 residues. The germline CDR1 and CDR2 sequences are MNHEY and SMNVEV (reference sequence). CDR3 DNA sequence: TGTGCCAGCAGTGAAGGGGATAAGTCCTACGAGCAGTACTTC. This translates into CASSEGDKSYEQYF.

This clonotype was recorded many times. The chain joins TRBV18 to TRBJ1-1; unclear D gene. The germline V gene encodes CDR1 KGHSH and CDR2 LQKENI. Trimming took off 3 bases at V and 3 bases at J, with 8 bases between the two ends. CDR3 size: 13 residues. The CDR3 bases are TGTGCCAGCTCACCCCTGGTGGACACTGAAGCTTTCTTT. Translation: CASSPLVDTEAFF.

This clonotype turned up a few times. The chain uses TRBV10-1 and TRBJ2-7; 8 nucleotides align to TRBD2. The CDR3 consists of 17 residues. Per the germline V gene, CDR1 is WNHNN and CDR2 is SYGVQD (reference sequence). Trimming took 5 bases from V and 6 from J; bases not matched to a gene: 18. The CDR3 DNA sequence: TGCGCCAGCAGTCCGGGACTAGTTTTTTCAGGGCTCGGCGAGCAGTACTTC. Its translation: CASSPGLVFSGLGEQYF.

This clonotype has a handful of counts. The rearrangement joins TRBV6-2 or TRBV6-3 to TRBJ2-4; weak D call: TRBD1 (5 bases). Germline loops: CDR1 MNHEY, CDR2 SVGEGT. The CDR3 runs 17 residues. Trimming stripped 3 bases from V and 1 base from J, with 16 bases between. As DNA, the CDR3 is TGTGCCAGCAGTTATGGATCGGCAGGGTCGGCCAAAAACATTCAGTACTTC. It is translated as CASSYGSAGSAKNIQYF.

This clonotype was observed a handful of times. V and J are TRBV27 and TRBJ2-6, with 8 bases lining up with TRBD1. CDR3 length equals 17 residues. Trimming cost V 5 bases and J 0 bases; bases outside gene matches: 6. Germline CDR1 is MNHEY and CDR2 is SMNVEV (reference sequence). CDR3 nucleotide sequence: TGTGCCAGCAGTCCGAGACAGGGGCACTCTGGGGCCAACGTCCTGACTTTC. Translating gives CASSPRQGHSGANVLTF.

This clonotype was observed a handful of times. J is TRBJ2-5 and V is TRBV20-1; D unclear. The V gene lost 6 bases and the J gene lost 5 bases, with 16 bases spanning the gap. CDR1 DFQATT and CDR2 SNEGSKA come from the germline V gene (reference sequence). This CDR3 spans 13 amino acids. CDR3 in DNA: TGCAGTGCCCCACCCGTGGGATTCGAGACCCAGTACTTC. Its translation: CSAPPVGFETQYF.